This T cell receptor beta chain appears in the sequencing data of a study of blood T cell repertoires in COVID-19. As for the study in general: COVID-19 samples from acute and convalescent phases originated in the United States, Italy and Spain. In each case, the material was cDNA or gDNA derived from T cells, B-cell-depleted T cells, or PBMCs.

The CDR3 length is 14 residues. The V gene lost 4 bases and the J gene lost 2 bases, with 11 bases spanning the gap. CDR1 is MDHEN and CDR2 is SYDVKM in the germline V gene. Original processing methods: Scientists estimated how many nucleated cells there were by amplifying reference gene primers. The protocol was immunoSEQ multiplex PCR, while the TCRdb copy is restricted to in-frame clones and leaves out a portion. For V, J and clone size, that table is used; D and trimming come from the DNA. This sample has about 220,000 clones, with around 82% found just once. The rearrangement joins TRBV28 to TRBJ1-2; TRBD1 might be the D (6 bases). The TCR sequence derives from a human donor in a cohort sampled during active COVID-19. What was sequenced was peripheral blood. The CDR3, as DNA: TGTGCCAGCAGTTCCGGACAGAGGAACTATGGCTACACCTTC. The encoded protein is CASSSGQRNYGYTF.